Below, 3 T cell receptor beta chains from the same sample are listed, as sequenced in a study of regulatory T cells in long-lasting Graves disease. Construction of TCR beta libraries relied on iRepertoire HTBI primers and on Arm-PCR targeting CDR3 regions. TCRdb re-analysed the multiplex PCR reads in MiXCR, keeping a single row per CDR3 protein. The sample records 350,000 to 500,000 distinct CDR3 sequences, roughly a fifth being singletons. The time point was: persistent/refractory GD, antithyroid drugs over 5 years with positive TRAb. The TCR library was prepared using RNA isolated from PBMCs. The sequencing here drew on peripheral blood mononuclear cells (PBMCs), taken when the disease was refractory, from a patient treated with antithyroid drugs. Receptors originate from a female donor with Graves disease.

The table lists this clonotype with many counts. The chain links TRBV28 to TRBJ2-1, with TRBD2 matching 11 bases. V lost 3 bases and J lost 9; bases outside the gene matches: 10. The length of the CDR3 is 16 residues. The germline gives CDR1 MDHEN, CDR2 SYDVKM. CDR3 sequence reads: CASSLKGTSGGSEQFF. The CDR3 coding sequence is TGTGCCAGCAGTTTGAAGGGGACTAGCGGCGGAAGTGAGCAGTTCTTC.

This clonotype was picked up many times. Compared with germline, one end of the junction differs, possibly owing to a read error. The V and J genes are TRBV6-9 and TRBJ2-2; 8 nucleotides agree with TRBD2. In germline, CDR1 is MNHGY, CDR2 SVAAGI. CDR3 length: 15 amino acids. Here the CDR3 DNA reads TGCGCCAGCAGTGGAACTAGCGGTTCTGGCGGGGAGCTGTTTTTT. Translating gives CASSGTSGSGGELFF.

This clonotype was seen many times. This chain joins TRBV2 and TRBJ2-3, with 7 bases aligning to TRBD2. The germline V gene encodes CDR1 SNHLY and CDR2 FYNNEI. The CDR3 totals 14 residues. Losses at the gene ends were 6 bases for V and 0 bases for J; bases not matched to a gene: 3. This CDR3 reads CASSLAASTDTQYF. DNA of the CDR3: TGTGCCAGCAGCCTAGCGGCTAGCACAGATACGCAGTATTTT.